What follows is one T cell receptor (beta chain) and its context. What it binds is not known. The data were obtained in a study of cytomegalovirus exposure and HLA in healthy donors. PCR was performed using 60 Vbeta and 13 Jbeta primers. The method was immunoSEQ multiplex PCR; TCRdb's version includes in-frame clones alone and lacks a portion of them. The sample carries 180,000 or so clones, over 60% recorded once. Study findings and constraints: Most of the TCR beta V segments (in an earlier analysis) were productive either about 87% or about 30% of the time. Analysis was carried out at a later point, and it linked a missense DCLRE1C variant to TCR beta V- and J-gene trimming.

This TCR was sampled from a young man in good health and CMV-seronegative. The sample was PBMCs.

CDR3 sequence: CASSTGTGTVEQYF. CDR3 coding DNA: TGTGCCAGCAGTACCGGGACAGGGACAGTAGAGCAGTACTTC. The chain is built from TRBV27 and TRBJ2-7, with 9 positions matching TRBD1. The CDR3 loop spans 14 amino acids. V was pared by 5 bases and J by 7 bases, with 9 bases of the junction left unmatched. Per the germline V gene, CDR1 is MNHEY and CDR2 is SMNVEV (reference sequence).